These 22 T cell receptor beta chains came from one sample sequenced in a study of T cell responses to AZD1222 COVID-19 vaccine. Method: immunoSEQ multiplex PCR; TCRdb's copy keeps in-frame clones and lacks some. Among about 100,000 clones listed, roughly nine tenths were seen once. Here the sequenced sample was peripheral blood, taken 28 days after the second AZD1222 dose. The receptors here all came from an adult who received the AZD1222 COVID-19 vaccine.

The rearrangement links TRBV6-5 to TRBJ2-7; D remains ambiguous. Trimming removed 4 bases at V and 0 bases at J, with 10 bases between. Germline values: CDR1 MNHEY, CDR2 SVGAGI. The CDR3 totals 14 residues. This CDR3 is CASSSPDSSYEQYF. The CDR3 DNA is TGTGCCAGCAGTTCCCCAGATAGCTCCTACGAGCAGTACTTC.

CDR3 DNA sequence: TGTGCCATCAGTGAGCCAGGGCGGGGAAACACTGAAGCTTTCTTT. Its translation: CAISEPGRGNTEAFF. This chain joins TRBV10-3 and TRBJ1-1; perhaps TRBD1 as D (5 bases). The CDR3 totals 15 residues. Trimming cost V 2 bases and J 2 bases, with 12 bases left between them. The germline CDR1 and CDR2 sequences are ENHRY and SYGVKD.

The V and J genes are TRBV12-3 or TRBV12-4 and TRBJ1-2, with 7 bases aligning to TRBD1. Germline trimming cut 5 bases from V and 2 bases from J; bases unmatched to any gene: 2. The CDR3 is made up of 13 amino acids. The CDR3 DNA follows: TGTGCCAGCAGTACACAGGGGAACTATGGCTACACCTTC. This codes for CASSTQGNYGYTF.

V and J are TRBV7-9 and TRBJ2-3; D is perhaps TRBD2 (5 bases). This CDR3 region has 15 residues. With 2 bases removed from V and 0 bases from J, the gap between germline ends came to 9 bases. Germline CDR1 reads SEHNR; CDR2 reads FQNEAQ (reference sequence). Written as DNA, the CDR3 is TGTGCCAGCAGCTTATCTGGCGGGAGCACAGATACGCAGTATTTT. Its translation: CASSLSGGSTDTQYF.

This clone occurred once. The genes are TRBV12-5 and TRBJ2-2, with 7 nucleotides matching TRBD2. The CDR3 spans 17 residues. Germline CDR1 is LGHNT and CDR2 is FRNRAP. Trimming took 4 bases from V and 2 from J; bases not matched to a gene: 10. Here the CDR3 reads CASGSRAGNPNTGELFF. The CDR3 DNA follows: TGTGCTAGTGGTTCTAGAGCGGGAAACCCCAACACCGGGGAGCTGTTTTTT.

The chain employs TRBV2 and TRBJ2-1, with D possibly matching TRBD2 (6 bases). Trimming took off 6 bases at V and 0 bases at J, with 9 bases between the two ends. The germline gives CDR1 SNHLY, CDR2 FYNNEI. The CDR3 is made up of 14 amino acids. This CDR3 is CASSGGSSYNEQFF. CDR3 DNA: TGTGCCAGCAGCGGGGGAAGCTCCTACAATGAGCAGTTCTTC.

In its sample, this clone was seen a few times. J is TRBJ2-1 and V is TRBV19; 8 bases are a match to TRBD2. Looked up from germline, CDR1 is LNHDA and CDR2 is SQIVND (reference sequence). This CDR3 is built from 15 residues. With 6 bases clipped from V and 2 bases from J, the junction kept 6 bases outside the gene matches. The CDR3 DNA reads TGTGCCAGTAGAGCAGCGGGAGTTCCCTACAATGAGCAGTTCTTC. It yields the protein CASRAAGVPYNEQFF.

V is TRBV5-1 and J is TRBJ2-7; the match to TRBD1 covers 9 bases. The CDR3 is 14 amino acids. The V and J ends lost 0 bases and 5 bases, in that order; junction bases with no gene match: 3. Germline-derived CDR1 and CDR2 are SGHRS and YFSETQ. The CDR3 region has the DNA TGCGCCAGCAGCTTGGGAACAGGGGGCAACGAGCAGTACTTC. Translating gives CASSLGTGGNEQYF.

The rearrangement links TRBV3-1 (or the pseudogene TRBV3-2) to TRBJ2-7, with D perhaps TRBD1 or TRBD2 (5 bases each). The CDR3 is 16 residues long. Per the germline V gene, CDR1 is LGHDT and CDR2 is YNNKEL (reference sequence). The ends were cut back, 4 bases at V and 7 bases at J, with 23 bases in the middle. The chain's CDR3 is CASSLRPGWGPSEQYF. The CDR3 nucleotides read TGTGCCAGCAGCCTCCGGCCAGGGTGGGGACCTTCGGAGCAGTACTTC.

V usage is TRBV7-9 and J usage is TRBJ1-1; maybe TRBD1 (6 bases). The CDR3 consists of 17 residues. Per the germline V gene, CDR1 is SEHNR and CDR2 is FQNEAQ (reference sequence). V was cut by 5 bases and J by 3 bases, with 22 bases left in between. The CDR3 coding sequence is TGTGCCAGCAGCCCGAGATCGCGTCAGGGGTTGTACACTGAAGCTTTCTTT. It translates to CASSPRSRQGLYTEAFF. Supplemented by reference TRBV7-9 and TRBJ1-1, the full variable domain reads DTGVSQNPRHKITKRGQNVTFRCDPISEHNRLYWYRQTLGQGPEFLTYFQNEAQLEKSRLLSDRFSAERPKGSFSTLEIQRTEQGDSAMYLCASSPRSRQGLYTEAFFGQGTRLTVV.

The rearrangement uses TRBV19 and TRBJ2-1, with TRBD1 identical over 9 bases. This CDR3 spans 18 amino acids. Germline CDR1 and CDR2: LNHDA and SQIVND (reference sequence). V trimming: 3 bases; J trimming: 1 base; junction bases outside the gene matches: 10. CDR3 sequence: CASSMGLGQGRSYNEQFF. Written as DNA, the CDR3 is TGTGCCAGTAGTATGGGCCTCGGACAGGGGAGATCCTACAATGAGCAGTTCTTC.

This chain uses TRBV9 with TRBJ2-7; 9 bases fit TRBD2. V dropped 1 base and J dropped 4; count of bases not matched to a gene: 9. Germline lookup yields CDR1 SGDLS and CDR2 YYNGEE. This CDR3 spans 16 amino acids. DNA for the CDR3: TGTGCCAGCAGCGTATTCCCGGGACTAGCATGTTACGAGCAGTACTTC. It encodes CASSVFPGLACYEQYF.

The genes are TRBV6-5 and TRBJ2-1; no definite D call. This CDR3 has 15 residues. Germline CDR1 and CDR2: MNHEY and SVGAGI. V lost 0 bases, J lost 1 base, and 7 bases lay in between. CDR3 bases: TGTGCCAGCAGTTACTCGGGTAGATCCTACAATGAGCAGTTCTTC. Its translation: CASSYSGRSYNEQFF.

This chain uses TRBV2 with TRBJ1-1; D uncertain. The V and J ends lost 6 bases and 4 bases respectively, with 12 bases between them. The CDR3 is made up of 13 amino acids. From germline, CDR1 is SNHLY and CDR2 FYNNEI. The CDR3 bases are TGTGCCAGCAGGTACACGGCGAGCACTGAAGCTTTCTTT. It specifies CASRYTASTEAFF.

The chain is built from TRBV10-1 and TRBJ1-1; D is perhaps TRBD1 (5 bases). The CDR3 totals 13 residues. V lost 5 bases to trimming and J lost 1 base, with 8 bases between them. In germline, CDR1 is WNHNN, CDR2 SYGVQD (reference sequence). CDR3 DNA sequence: TGCGCCAGCAGTCCAGGGTGGAACACTGAAGCTTTCTTT. Translating it yields CASSPGWNTEAFF.

CDR3 sequence: CASRGLAGSLYEQYF. The CDR3 bases are TGTGCCAGCAGGGGTCTAGCGGGCTCACTCTACGAGCAGTACTTC. The chain joins TRBV2 to TRBJ2-7, with TRBD2 identical over 8 bases. V was pared by 6 bases and J by 3 bases, with 10 bases of the junction left unmatched. The germline V gene has CDR1 SNHLY and CDR2 FYNNEI. CDR3 length: 15 amino acids.

The gene calls are TRBV6-6 and TRBJ2-7; D is possibly TRBD1 (6 bases). CDR1 and CDR2 (germline): MNHNY, SVGAGI (reference sequence). V lost 5 bases, J lost 6 bases, and 17 bases lay in between. The CDR3 has 14 amino acids. CDR3 protein: CASSNSRGGGEQYF. The CDR3 nucleotides read TGTGCCAGCAGTAATTCCAGGGGTGGTGGCGAGCAGTACTTC.

V gene TRBV2 combines with J gene TRBJ2-1; D is unresolved. V dropped 11 bases and J dropped 5 bases, with 16 bases sitting between them. The CDR3 has 13 amino acids. Germline V CDR1 and CDR2: SNHLY, FYNNEI. The CDR3 nucleotides are TGTGCCGGAATGAAGCAGAATGACAATGAGCAGTTCTTC. Amino acids: CAGMKQNDNEQFF.

The gene calls are TRBV5-6 and TRBJ2-1; a weak D match, TRBD2 (6 bases). The CDR3 is made up of 17 amino acids. V dropped 0 bases and J dropped 0 bases, with 13 bases sitting between them. Germline CDR1 reads SGHDT; CDR2 reads YYEEEE. CDR3 sequence reads: CASSLVGLGSSYNEQFF. CDR3 nucleotide sequence: TGTGCCAGCAGCTTGGTGGGACTCGGAAGCTCCTACAATGAGCAGTTCTTC. Complete variable domain (other parts from reference TRBV5-6 and TRBJ2-1): DAGVTQSPTHLIKTRGQQVTLRCSPKSGHDTVSWYQQALGQGPQFIFQYYEEEERQRGNFPDRFSGHQFPNYSSELNVNALLLGDSALYLCASSLVGLGSSYNEQFFGPGTRLTVL.

This chain links TRBV5-4 with TRBJ1-5; no clear D. Germline V gene sequence: CDR1 SGHNT, CDR2 YYREEE (reference sequence). V was cut by 0 bases and J by 7 bases, with 11 bases left in between. The CDR3 spans 14 residues. The CDR3 DNA follows: TGTGCCAGCAGCTTGGGAGGGAAAGGGCAGCCCCAGCATTTT. Translation: CASSLGGKGQPQHF.

CDR3 sequence: CASSPGQGRGTEAFF. In DNA, the CDR3 is TGCGCCAGCAGCCCGGGACAGGGACGGGGCACTGAAGCTTTCTTT. This sequence joins TRBV5-1 and TRBJ1-1; 9 bases match TRBD1. The germline CDR1 and CDR2 sequences are SGHRS and YFSETQ. This CDR3 comprises 15 residues. V lost 4 bases, J lost 4 bases, and 8 bases stayed unmatched.

The chain has TRBV6-1 and TRBJ2-3; 11 positions match TRBD2. Germline CDR1 and CDR2: MNHNS and SASEGT. Unmatched junction bases numbered 5, after V lost 4 bases and J lost 2 bases. The length of the CDR3 is 16 residues. CDR3 sequence (DNA): TGTGCCAGCAGTGTGCGACTAGCGGGGAACACAGATACGCAGTATTTT. Its translation is CASSVRLAGNTDTQYF.